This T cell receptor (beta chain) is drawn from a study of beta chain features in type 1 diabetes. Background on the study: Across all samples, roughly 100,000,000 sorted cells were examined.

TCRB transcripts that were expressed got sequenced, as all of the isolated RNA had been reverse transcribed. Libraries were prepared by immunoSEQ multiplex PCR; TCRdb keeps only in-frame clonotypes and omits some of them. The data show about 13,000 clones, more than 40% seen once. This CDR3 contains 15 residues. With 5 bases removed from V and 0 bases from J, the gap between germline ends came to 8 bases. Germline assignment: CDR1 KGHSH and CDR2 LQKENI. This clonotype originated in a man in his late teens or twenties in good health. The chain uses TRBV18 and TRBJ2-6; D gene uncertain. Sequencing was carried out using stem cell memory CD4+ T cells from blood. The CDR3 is CASSSTISGANVLTF. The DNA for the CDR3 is TGTGCCAGCTCATCTACCATCTCTGGGGCCAACGTCCTGACTTTC.